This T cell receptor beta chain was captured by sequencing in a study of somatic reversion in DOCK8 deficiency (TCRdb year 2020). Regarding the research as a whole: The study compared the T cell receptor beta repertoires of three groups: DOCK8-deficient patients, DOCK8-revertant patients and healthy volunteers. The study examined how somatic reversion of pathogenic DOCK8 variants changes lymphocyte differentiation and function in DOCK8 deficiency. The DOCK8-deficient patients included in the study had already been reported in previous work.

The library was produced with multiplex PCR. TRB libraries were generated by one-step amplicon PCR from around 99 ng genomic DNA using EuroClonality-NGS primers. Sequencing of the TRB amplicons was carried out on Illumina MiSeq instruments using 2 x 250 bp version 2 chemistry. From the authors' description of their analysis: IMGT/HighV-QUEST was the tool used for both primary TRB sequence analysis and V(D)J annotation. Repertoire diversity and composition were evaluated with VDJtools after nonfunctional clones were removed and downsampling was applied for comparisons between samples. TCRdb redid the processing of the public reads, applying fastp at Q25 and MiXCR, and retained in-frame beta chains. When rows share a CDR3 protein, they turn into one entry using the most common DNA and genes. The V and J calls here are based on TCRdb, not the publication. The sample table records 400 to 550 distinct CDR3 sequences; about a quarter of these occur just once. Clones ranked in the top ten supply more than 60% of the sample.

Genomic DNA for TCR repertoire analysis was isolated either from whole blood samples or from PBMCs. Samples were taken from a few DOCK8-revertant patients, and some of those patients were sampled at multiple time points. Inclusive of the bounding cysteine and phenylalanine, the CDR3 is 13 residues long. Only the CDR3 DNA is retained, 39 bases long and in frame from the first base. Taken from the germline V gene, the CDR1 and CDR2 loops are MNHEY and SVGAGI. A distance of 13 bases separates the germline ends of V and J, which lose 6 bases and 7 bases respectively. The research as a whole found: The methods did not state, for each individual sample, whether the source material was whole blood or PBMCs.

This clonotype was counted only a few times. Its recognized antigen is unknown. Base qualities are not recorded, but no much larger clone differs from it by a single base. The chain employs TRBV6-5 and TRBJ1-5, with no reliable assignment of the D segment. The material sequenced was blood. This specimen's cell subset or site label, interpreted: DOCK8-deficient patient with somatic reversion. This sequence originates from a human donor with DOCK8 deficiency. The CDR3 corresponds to CASSPQRRQPQHF. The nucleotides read TGTGCCAGCAGCCCACAGCGTCGACAGCCCCAGCATTTT.